This T cell receptor (beta chain) was observed in a study of T cells in Graves' hyperthyroidism and ophthalmopathy. Broader study findings: A 13 V-J model separated ophthalmopathy from stable hyperthyroidism.

Using RNA transcripts as the source, TCR beta CDR3 regions were amplified. HTBI primers were employed in a first-round RT-PCR of the TCR CDR3. One entry per CDR3 protein results from TCRdb running MiXCR on the multiplex PCR reads. Of approximately 620,000 distinct CDR3 sequences listed, more than 15% are singletons. With respect to this clonotype: Its antigen is currently unknown.

Germline V gives CDR1 GTSNPN, CDR2 SVGIG (reference sequence). This CDR3 contains 13 residues. Each ophthalmopathy patient scored at least 3 on the Clinical Activity Score and at least 4 on NOSPECS grade, with duration under 3 months. Uncontrolled infection, other autoimmune disease, pregnancy or lactation led to exclusion. Clinical symptoms, serum thyroxine and TRAb, thyroid ultrasound and orbital computed tomography together formed the diagnostic basis. The receptor comes from a woman aged 40 to 50 with Graves' ophthalmopathy. The specimen sequenced was blood. The chain carries TRBV30 and TRBJ2-7; tentatively, D is TRBD1 or TRBD2 (6 bases each). CDR3 amino acids: CVTDRGRISEQYF. CDR3 sequence (DNA): TGTGTCACCGACCGGGGGCGCATATCCGAGCAGTACTTC.